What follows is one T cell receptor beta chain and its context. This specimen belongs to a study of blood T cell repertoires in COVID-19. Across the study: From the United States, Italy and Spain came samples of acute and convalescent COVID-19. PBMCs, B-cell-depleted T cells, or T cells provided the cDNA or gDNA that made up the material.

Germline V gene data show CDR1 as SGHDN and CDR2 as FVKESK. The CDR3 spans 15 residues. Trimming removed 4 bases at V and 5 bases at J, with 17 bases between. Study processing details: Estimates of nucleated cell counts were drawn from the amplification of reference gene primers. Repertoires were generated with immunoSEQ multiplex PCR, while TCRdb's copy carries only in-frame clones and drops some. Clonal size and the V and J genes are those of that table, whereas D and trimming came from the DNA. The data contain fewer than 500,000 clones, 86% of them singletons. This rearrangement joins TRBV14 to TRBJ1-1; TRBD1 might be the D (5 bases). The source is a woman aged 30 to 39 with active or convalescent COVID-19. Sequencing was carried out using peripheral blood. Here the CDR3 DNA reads TGTGCCAGCAGCCGCCGGGGGGTGGGTTTTACTGAAGCTTTCTTT. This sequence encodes CASSRRGVGFTEAFF.